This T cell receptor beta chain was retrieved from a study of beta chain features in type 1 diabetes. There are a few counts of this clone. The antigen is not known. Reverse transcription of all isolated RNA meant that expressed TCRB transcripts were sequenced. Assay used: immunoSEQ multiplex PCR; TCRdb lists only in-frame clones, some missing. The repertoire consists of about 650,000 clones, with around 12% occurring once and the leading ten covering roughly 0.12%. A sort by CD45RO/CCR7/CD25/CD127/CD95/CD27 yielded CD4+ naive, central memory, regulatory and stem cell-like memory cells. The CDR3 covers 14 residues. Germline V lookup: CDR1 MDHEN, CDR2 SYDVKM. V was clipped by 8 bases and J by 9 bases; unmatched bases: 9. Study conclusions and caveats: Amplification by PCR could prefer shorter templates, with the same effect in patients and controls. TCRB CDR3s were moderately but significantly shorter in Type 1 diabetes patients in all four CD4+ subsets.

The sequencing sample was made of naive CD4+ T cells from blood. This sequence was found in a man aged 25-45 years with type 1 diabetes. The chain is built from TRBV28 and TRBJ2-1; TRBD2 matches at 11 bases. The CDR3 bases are TGTGCCAGCCTGGTAGCGGGGGGGCGAAGTGAGCAGTTCTTC. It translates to CASLVAGGRSEQFF.